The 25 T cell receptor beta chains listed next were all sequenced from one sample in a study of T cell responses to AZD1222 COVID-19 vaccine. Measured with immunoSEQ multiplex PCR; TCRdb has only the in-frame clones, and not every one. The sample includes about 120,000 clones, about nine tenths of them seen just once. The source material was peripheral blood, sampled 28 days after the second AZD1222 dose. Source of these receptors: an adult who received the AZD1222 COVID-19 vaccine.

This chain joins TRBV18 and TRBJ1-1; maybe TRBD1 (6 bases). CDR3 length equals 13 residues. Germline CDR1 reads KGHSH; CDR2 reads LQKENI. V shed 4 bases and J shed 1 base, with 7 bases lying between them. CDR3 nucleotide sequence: TGTGCCAGCTCACTGGGACAGAACACTGAAGCTTTCTTT. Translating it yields CASSLGQNTEAFF.

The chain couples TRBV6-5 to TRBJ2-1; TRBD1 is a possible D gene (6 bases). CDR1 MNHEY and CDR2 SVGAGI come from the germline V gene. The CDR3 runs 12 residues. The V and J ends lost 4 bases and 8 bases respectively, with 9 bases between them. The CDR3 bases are TGTGCCAGCAGTTTTCAGGGGTATGAGCAGTTCTTC. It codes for CASSFQGYEQFF.

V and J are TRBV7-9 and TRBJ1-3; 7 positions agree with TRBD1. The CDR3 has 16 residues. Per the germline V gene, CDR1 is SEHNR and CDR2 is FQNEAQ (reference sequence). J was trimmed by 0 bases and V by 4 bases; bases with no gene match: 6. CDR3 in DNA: TGTGCCAGCAGCTGGGGGACAGACAACTCTGGAAACACCATATATTTT. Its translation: CASSWGTDNSGNTIYF. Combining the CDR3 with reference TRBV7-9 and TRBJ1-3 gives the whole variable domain DTGVSQNPRHKITKRGQNVTFRCDPISEHNRLYWYRQTLGQGPEFLTYFQNEAQLEKSRLLSDRFSAERPKGSFSTLEIQRTEQGDSAMYLCASSWGTDNSGNTIYFGEGSWLTVV.

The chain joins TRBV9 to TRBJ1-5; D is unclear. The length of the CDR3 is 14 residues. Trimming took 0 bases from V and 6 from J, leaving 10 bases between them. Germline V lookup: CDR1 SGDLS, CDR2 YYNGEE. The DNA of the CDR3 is TGTGCCAGCAGCGTAGTGGGTGGAAGTCAGCCCCAGCATTTT. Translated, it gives CASSVVGGSQPQHF. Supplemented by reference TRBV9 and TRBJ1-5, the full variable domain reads DSGVTQTPKHLITATGQRVTLRCSPRSGDLSVYWYQQSLDQGLQFLIQYYNGEERAKGNILERFSAQQFPDLHSELNLSSLELGDSALYFCASSVVGGSQPQHFGDGTRLSIL.

The CDR3 DNA sequence: TGTGCCAGCAGTTTAGTCCAGGGATATGGCTACACCTTC. It yields the protein CASSLVQGYGYTF. V is TRBV12-3 or TRBV12-4 and J is TRBJ1-2; the D gene is possibly TRBD1 (5 bases). V dropped 1 base and J dropped 5 bases, with 8 bases sitting between them. The length of the CDR3 is 13 residues.

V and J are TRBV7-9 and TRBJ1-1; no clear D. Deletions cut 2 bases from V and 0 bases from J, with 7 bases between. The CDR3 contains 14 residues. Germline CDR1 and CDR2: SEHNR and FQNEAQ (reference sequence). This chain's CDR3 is CASSLMLLNTEAFF. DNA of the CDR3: TGTGCCAGCAGCTTAATGCTTCTGAACACTGAAGCTTTCTTT.

The CDR3 nucleotides are TGTGCCAGCAGCTTATGGAAGACAGGGAATGAAAAACTGTTTTTT. Its translation is CASSLWKTGNEKLFF. V is TRBV7-9 and J is TRBJ1-4; 7 nucleotides align to TRBD1. The CDR3 spans 15 residues. Germline CDR1 SEHNR, CDR2 FQNEAQ (reference sequence). V was pared by 2 bases and J by 5 bases, with 5 bases of the junction left unmatched.

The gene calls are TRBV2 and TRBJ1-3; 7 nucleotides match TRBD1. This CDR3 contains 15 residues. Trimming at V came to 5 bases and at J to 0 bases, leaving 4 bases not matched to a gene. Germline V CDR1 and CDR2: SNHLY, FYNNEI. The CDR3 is CASSRDSLSGNTIYF. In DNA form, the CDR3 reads TGTGCCAGCAGTCGGGACAGCCTCTCTGGAAACACCATATATTTT.

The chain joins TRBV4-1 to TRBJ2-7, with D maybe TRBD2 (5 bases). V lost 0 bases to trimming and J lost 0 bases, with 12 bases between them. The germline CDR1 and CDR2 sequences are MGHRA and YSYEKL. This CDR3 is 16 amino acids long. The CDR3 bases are TGCGCCAGCAGCCAAGACGGGTCGGGGATCTCCTACGAGCAGTACTTC. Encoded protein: CASSQDGSGISYEQYF.

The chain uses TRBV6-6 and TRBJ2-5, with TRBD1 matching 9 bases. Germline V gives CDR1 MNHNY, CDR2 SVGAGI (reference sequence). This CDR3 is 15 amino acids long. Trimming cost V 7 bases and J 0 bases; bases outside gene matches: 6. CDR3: CASKETGGNQETQYF. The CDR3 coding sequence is TGTGCCAGCAAAGAGACAGGGGGTAACCAAGAGACCCAGTACTTC.

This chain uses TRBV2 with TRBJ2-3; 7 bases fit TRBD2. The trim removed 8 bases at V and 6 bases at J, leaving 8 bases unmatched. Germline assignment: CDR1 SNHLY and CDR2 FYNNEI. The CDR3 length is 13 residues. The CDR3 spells CASGGGNYDTQYF. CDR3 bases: TGTGCCAGCGGGGGGGGGAATTATGATACGCAGTATTTT.

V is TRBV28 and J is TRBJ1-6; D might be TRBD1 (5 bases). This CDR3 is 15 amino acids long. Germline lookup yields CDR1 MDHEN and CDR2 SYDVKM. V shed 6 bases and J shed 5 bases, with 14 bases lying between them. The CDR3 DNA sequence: TGTGCCAGCAGACCAGGACGGGGCAATAATTCACCCCTCCACTTT. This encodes CASRPGRGNNSPLHF.

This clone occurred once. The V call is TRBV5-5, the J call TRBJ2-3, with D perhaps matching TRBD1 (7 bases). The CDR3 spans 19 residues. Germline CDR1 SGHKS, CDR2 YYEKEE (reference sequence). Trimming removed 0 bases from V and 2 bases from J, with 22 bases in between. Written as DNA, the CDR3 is TGTGCCAGCAGCTTGGGACCCAGGAGGGGGCTAAGTTCCACAGATACGCAGTATTTT. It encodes CASSLGPRRGLSSTDTQYF.

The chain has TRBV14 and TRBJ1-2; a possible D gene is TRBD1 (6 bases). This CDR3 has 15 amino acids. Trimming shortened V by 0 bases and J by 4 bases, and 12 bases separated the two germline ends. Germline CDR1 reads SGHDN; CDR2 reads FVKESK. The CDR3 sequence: CASSQEQGQIYGYTF. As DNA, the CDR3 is TGTGCCAGCAGCCAAGAGCAGGGACAAATCTATGGCTACACCTTC.

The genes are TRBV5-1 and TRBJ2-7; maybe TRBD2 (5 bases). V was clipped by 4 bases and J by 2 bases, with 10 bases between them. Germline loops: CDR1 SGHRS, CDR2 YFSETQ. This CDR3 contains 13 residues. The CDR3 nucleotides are TGCGCCAGCAGCAGAGAGGGAACCTACGAGCAGTACTTC. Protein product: CASSREGTYEQYF.

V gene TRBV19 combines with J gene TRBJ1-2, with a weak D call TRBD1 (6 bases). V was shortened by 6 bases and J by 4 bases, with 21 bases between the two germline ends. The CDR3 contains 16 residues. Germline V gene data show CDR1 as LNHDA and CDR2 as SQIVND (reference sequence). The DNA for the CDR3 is TGTGCCAGTAGCAGGGACCGGGGGCCGGGCGGCTATGGCTACACCTTC. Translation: CASSRDRGPGGYGYTF. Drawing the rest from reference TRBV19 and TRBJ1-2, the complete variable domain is DGGITQSPKYLFRKEGQNVTLSCEQNLNHDAMYWYRQDPGQGLRLIYYSQIVNDFQKGDIAEGYSVSREKKESFPLTVTSAQKNPTAFYLCASSRDRGPGGYGYTFGSGTRLTVV.

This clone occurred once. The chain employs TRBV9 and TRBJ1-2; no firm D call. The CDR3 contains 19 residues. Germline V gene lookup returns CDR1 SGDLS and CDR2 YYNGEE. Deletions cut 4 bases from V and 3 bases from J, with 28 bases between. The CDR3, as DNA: TGTGCCAGCAGCAGCGGTAGAAGCGAAGCAGCCCTAAAAGACTATGGCTACACCTTC. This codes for CASSSGRSEAALKDYGYTF.

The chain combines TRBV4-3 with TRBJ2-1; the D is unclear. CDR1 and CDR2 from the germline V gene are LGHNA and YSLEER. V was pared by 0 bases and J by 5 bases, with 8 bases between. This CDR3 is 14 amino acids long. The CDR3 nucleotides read TGCGCCAGCAGCCAAGATGATGGCAACAATGAGCAGTTCTTC. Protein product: CASSQDDGNNEQFF.

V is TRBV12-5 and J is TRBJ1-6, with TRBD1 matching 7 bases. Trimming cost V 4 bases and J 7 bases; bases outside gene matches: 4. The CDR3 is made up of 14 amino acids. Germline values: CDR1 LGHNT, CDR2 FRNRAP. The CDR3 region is CASGSTGANSPLHF. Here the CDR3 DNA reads TGTGCTAGTGGTTCAACAGGGGCCAATTCACCCCTCCACTTT.

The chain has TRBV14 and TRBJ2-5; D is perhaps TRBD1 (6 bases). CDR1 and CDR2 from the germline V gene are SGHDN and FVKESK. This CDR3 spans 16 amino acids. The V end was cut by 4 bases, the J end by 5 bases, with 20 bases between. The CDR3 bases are TGTGCCAGCAGCCGCTCTTACGGACAGTCGGTTGAGACCCAGTACTTC. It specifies CASSRSYGQSVETQYF. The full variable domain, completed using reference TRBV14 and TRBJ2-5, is EAGVTQFPSHSVIEKGQTVTLRCDPISGHDNLYWYRRVMGKEIKFLLHFVKESKQDESGMPNNRFLAERTGGTYSTLKVQPAELEDSGVYFCASSRSYGQSVETQYFGPGTRLLVL.

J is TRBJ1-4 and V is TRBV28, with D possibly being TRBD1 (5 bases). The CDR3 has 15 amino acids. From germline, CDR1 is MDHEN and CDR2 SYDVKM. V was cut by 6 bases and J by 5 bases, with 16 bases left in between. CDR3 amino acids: CASSRRTQRNEKLFF. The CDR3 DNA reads TGTGCCAGCAGCCGGAGGACACAGCGAAATGAAAAACTGTTTTTT.

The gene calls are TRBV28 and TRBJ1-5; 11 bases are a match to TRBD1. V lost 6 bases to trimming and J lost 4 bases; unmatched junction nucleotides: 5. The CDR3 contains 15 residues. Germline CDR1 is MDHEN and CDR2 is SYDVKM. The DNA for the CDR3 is TGTGCCAGCAGCCTGGGACAGGGGGAAAATCAGCCCCAGCATTTT. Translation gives CASSLGQGENQPQHF.

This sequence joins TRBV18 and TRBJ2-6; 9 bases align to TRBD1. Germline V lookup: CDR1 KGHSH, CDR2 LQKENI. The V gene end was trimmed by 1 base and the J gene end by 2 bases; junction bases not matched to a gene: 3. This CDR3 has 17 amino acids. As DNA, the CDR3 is TGTGCCAGCTCACCACGGGACAGGGTGACTGGGGCCAACGTCCTGACTTTC. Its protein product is CASSPRDRVTGANVLTF.

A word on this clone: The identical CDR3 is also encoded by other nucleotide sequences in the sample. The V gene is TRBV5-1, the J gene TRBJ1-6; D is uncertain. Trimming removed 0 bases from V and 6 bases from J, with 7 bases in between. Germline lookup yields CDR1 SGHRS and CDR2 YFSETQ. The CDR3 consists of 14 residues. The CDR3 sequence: CASSLGTANSPLHF. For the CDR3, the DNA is TGCGCCAGCAGCTTGGGTACAGCTAATTCACCCCTCCACTTT. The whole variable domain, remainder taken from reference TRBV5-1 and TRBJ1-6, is KAGVTQTPRYLIKTRGQQVTLSCSPISGHRSVSWYQQTPGQGLQFLFEYFSETQRNKGNFPGRFSGRQFSNSRSEMNVSTLELGDSALYLCASSLGTANSPLHFGNGTRLTVT.

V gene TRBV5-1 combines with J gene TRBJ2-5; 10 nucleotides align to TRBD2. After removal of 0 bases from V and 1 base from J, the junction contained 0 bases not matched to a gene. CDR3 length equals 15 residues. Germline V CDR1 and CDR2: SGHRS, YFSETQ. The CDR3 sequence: CASSLVAGGQETQYF. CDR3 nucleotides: TGCGCCAGCAGCTTGGTAGCGGGGGGCCAAGAGACCCAGTACTTC.